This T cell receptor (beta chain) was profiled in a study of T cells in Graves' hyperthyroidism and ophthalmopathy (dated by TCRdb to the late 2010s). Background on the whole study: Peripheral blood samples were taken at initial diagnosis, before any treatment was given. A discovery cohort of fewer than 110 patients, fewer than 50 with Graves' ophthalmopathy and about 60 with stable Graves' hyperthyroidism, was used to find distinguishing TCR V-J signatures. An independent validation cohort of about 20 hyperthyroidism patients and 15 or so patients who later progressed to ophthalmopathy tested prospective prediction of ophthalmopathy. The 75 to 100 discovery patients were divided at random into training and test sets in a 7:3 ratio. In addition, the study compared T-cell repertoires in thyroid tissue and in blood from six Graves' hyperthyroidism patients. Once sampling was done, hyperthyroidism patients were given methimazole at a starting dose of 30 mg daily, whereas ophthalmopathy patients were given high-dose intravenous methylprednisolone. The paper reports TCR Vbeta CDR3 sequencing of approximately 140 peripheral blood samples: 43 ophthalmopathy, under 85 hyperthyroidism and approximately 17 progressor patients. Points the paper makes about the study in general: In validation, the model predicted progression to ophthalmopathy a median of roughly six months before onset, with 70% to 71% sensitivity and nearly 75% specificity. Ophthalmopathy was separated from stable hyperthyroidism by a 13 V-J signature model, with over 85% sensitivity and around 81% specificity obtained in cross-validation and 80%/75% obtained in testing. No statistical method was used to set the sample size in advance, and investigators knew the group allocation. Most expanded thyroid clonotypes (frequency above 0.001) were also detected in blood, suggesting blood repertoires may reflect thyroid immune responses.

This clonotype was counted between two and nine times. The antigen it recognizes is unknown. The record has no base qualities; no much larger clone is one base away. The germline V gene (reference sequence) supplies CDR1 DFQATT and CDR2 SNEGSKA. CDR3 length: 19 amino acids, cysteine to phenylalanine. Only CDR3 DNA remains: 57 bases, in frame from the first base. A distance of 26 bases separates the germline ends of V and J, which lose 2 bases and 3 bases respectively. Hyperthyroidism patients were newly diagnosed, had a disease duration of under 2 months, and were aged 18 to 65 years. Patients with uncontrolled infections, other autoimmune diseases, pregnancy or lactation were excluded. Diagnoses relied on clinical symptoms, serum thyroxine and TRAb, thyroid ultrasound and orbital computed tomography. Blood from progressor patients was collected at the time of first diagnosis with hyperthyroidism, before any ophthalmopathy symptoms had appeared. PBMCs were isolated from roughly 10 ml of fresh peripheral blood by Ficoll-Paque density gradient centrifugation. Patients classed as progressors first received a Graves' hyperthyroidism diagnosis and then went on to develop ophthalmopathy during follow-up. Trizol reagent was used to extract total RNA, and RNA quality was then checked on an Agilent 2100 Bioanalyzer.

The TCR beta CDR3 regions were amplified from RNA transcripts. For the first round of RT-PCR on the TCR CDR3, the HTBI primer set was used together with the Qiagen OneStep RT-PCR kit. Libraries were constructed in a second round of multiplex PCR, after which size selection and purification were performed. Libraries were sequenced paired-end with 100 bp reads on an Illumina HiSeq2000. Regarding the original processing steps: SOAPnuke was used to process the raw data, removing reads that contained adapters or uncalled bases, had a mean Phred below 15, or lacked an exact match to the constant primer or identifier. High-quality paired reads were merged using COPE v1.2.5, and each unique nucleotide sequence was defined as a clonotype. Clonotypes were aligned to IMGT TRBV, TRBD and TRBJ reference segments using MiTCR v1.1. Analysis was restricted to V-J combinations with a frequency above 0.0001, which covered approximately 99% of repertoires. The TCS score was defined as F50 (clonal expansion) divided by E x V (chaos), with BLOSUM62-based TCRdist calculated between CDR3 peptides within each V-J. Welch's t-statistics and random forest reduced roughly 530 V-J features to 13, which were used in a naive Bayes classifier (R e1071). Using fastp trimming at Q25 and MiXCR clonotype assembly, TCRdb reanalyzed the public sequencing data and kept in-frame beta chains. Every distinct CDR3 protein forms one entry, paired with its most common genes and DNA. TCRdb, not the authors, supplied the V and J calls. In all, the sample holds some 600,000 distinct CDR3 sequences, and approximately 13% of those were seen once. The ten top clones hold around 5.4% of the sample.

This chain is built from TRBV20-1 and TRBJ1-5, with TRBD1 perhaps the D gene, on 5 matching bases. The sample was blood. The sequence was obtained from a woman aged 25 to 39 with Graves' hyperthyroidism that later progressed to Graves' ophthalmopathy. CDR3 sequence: CSARFRRSGVMGNNQPQHF. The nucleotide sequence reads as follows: TGCAGTGCTAGATTTCGAAGGTCGGGGGTTATGGGAAACAATCAGCCCCAGCATTTT.